A single sample is the source of the 32 T cell receptor beta chains below, sequenced in a study of early T cells in non-severe SARS-CoV-2 infection. MiXCR, applied by TCRdb to the 5' RACE reads, yields one record per CDR3 protein. The profile covers over 25,000 distinct CDR3 sequences, with roughly 5.9% appearing a single time and more than 0.7% taken by the ten largest. Sequenced input: whole blood. Source of these receptors: an adult who was a healthcare worker with PCR-confirmed SARS-CoV-2 infection or an uninfected control (not recorded which).

This clonotype appeared a few times. The V gene is TRBV7-2, the J gene TRBJ2-5, with 8 bases fitting TRBD1. CDR1 and CDR2 (germline): SGHTA, FQGNSA. The junction had 7 bases not matched to a gene; V was cut back by 5 bases and J by 5 bases. This CDR3 comprises 14 residues. Written as DNA, the CDR3 is TGTGCCAGCAGCGCGAACAGGGGGACGGAGACCCAGTACTTC. It codes for CASSANRGTETQYF.

The sample holds a few counts of this clonotype. This chain uses TRBV7-6 with TRBJ2-5; 11 bases are a match to TRBD2. The CDR3 has 16 amino acids. The V gene end was trimmed by 5 bases and the J gene end by 4 bases; junction bases not matched to a gene: 9. Germline V CDR1 and CDR2: SGHVS, FNYEAQ. CDR3 bases: TGTGCCAGCAGCCCCCGACTAGCGGGAAACCGAGAGACCCAGTACTTC. It translates to CASSPRLAGNRETQYF.

This clonotype was counted many times. The chain couples TRBV10-1 to TRBJ1-1; D is unresolved. Trimming shortened V by 3 bases and J by 4 bases, and 12 bases separated the two germline ends. The CDR3 extends over 14 amino acids. Germline CDR1 is WNHNN and CDR2 is SYGVQD (reference sequence). The CDR3 nucleotides read TGCGCCAGCAGTGACGGCCTTAGTGGCACTGAAGCTTTCTTT. It translates to CASSDGLSGTEAFF.

The rearrangement links TRBV11-2 to TRBJ2-4; D remains unclear. Germline CDR1 is SGHAT and CDR2 is FQNNGV. V lost 4 bases to trimming and J lost 6 bases, with 4 bases between them. This CDR3 is built from 11 residues. CDR3 region: CASSSGNIQYF. The CDR3 DNA sequence: TGTGCCAGCAGCTCCGGAAACATTCAGTACTTC.

This clonotype was seen repeatedly, ten times or more. This chain joins TRBV19 and TRBJ2-6; no firm D call. This CDR3 is built from 17 residues. The germline CDR1 and CDR2 sequences are LNHDA and SQIVND (reference sequence). V lost 1 base and J lost 2, with 12 bases in between. For the CDR3, the DNA is TGTGCCAGTAGTATAGGATTGGTCGGCCCTGGGGCCAACGTCCTGACTTTC. It encodes CASSIGLVGPGANVLTF. Full variable domain (rest looked up from reference TRBV19 and TRBJ2-6): DGGITQSPKYLFRKEGQNVTLSCEQNLNHDAMYWYRQDPGQGLRLIYYSQIVNDFQKGDIAEGYSVSREKKESFPLTVTSAQKNPTAFYLCASSIGLVGPGANVLTFGAGSRLTVL.

J is TRBJ2-3 and V is TRBV7-9; D is perhaps TRBD2 (5 bases). Between the trimmed V and J ends, which lost 4 bases and 0 bases, there was a span of 11 bases. This CDR3 has 15 residues. Germline CDR1 SEHNR, CDR2 FQNEAQ (reference sequence). The CDR3 bases are TGTGCCAGCAGCTCACCGGGGTCTAGCACAGATACGCAGTATTTT. This translates into CASSSPGSSTDTQYF. Full variable domain (outside the CDR3, taken from reference TRBV7-9 and TRBJ2-3): DTGVSQNPRHKITKRGQNVTFRCDPISEHNRLYWYRQTLGQGPEFLTYFQNEAQLEKSRLLSDRFSAERPKGSFSTLEIQRTEQGDSAMYLCASSSPGSSTDTQYFGPGTRLTVL.

This clonotype turned up a few times. Here the CDR3 reads CASSYPPRTEIYGYTF. The CDR3 DNA is TGTGCCAGCAGCTACCCCCCTAGGACGGAGATCTATGGCTACACCTTC. The chain links TRBV5-6 to TRBJ1-2; D is unclear. V was clipped by 3 bases and J by 4 bases, with 19 bases between them. The CDR3 runs to 16 residues. The germline CDR1 and CDR2 sequences are SGHDT and YYEEEE.

This clonotype is categorized as medium-sized. V is TRBV20-1 and J is TRBJ2-1; D could derive from TRBD1 or TRBD2 (6 bases each). The CDR3 length is 14 residues. Per germline, CDR1 DFQATT and CDR2 SNEGSKA (reference sequence). V lost 6 bases, J lost 4 bases, and 16 bases lay in between. CDR3 residues: CSAKGGRNYNEQFF. CDR3 sequence (DNA): TGCAGTGCCAAAGGGGGGCGGAATTACAATGAGCAGTTCTTC.

This clonotype was observed at least ten times. The chain employs TRBV11-2 and TRBJ1-4; 9 bases match TRBD1. Germline CDR1 and CDR2: SGHAT and FQNNGV. J was trimmed by 7 bases and V by 5 bases; bases with no gene match: 5. The CDR3 length is 14 residues. The CDR3 here is CASSLGQGREKLFF. The CDR3 DNA sequence: TGTGCCAGCAGCCTTGGACAGGGGCGTGAAAAACTGTTTTTT.

This clonotype appeared many times. This sequence joins TRBV6-5 and TRBJ2-1; D is unresolved. In germline, CDR1 is MNHEY, CDR2 SVGAGI. Trimming shortened V by 5 bases and J by 0 bases, and 11 bases separated the two germline ends. CDR3 length: 15 amino acids. CDR3: CASSPALNSYNEQFF. For the CDR3, the DNA is TGTGCCAGCAGTCCCGCGCTTAACTCCTACAATGAGCAGTTCTTC.

This clonotype was recorded once. A much larger clone lies one base from this, so it may be a read error. J is TRBJ2-7 and V is TRBV9; D unresolved. The germline V and J ends were trimmed by 1 base and 0 bases, with 8 bases remaining between them. Germline CDR1 reads SGDLS; CDR2 reads YYNGEE. CDR3 length: 14 amino acids. The CDR3 DNA reads as TGTGCCAGCAGCGTACAAAAGGGCTCCTACGAGCAGTACTTC. It yields the protein CASSVQKGSYEQYF.

This clonotype was counted only a few times. The chain combines TRBV2 with TRBJ2-1, with D uncertain. From germline, CDR1 is SNHLY and CDR2 FYNNEI. This CDR3 is built from 15 residues. Trimming removed 6 bases at V and 6 bases at J, with 18 bases between. This CDR3 reads CASRLRDLRINEQFF. The CDR3, as DNA: TGTGCCAGCAGGCTACGCGACCTAAGGATCAATGAGCAGTTCTTC.

This clonotype was detected many times. V usage is TRBV20-1 and J usage is TRBJ2-1; 11 bases fit TRBD2. Per the germline V gene, CDR1 is DFQATT and CDR2 is SNEGSKA (reference sequence). The CDR3 runs to 14 residues. The trim removed 5 bases at V and 6 bases at J, leaving 6 bases unmatched. The CDR3 region is CSAETSGAINEQFF. CDR3 DNA: TGCAGTGCTGAGACTAGCGGGGCCATCAATGAGCAGTTCTTC.

This clonotype was observed a few times. One end of the junction fails to match germline, which may point to a read error. The chain carries TRBV7-7 and TRBJ2-5, with 9 bases that match TRBD1. Germline lookup yields CDR1 SSHAT and CDR2 FNYEAQ (reference sequence). This CDR3 spans 16 amino acids. CDR3 nucleotide sequence: TGTGCTAGCAGCTCGATAATACAGGGGGCCCAAGAGACCCAGTACTTC. Protein product: CASSSIIQGAQETQYF.

This clonotype was observed many times. The chain recombines TRBV20-1 with TRBJ1-3; D might be TRBD1 (5 bases). Trimming took off 1 base at V and 2 bases at J, with 9 bases between the two ends. This CDR3 region has 14 residues. CDR1 is DFQATT, CDR2 SNEGSKA, per germline (reference sequence). The CDR3 DNA reads TGCAGTGCTAGAGTTGGGGCGACTGGAAACACCATATATTTT. This translates into CSARVGATGNTIYF.

This clonotype came up many times. CDR3 residues: CSVDRGQGGTEAFF. The CDR3 coding sequence is TGCAGCGTGGACAGGGGGCAAGGGGGCACTGAAGCTTTCTTT. This sequence joins TRBV29-1 and TRBJ1-1, with TRBD1 identical over 11 bases. Losses at the gene ends were 6 bases for V and 4 bases for J; bases not matched to a gene: 7. There are 14 residues in the CDR3. CDR1 is SQVTM and CDR2 is ANQGSEA in the germline V gene.

There are many counts of this clonotype. V and J are TRBV10-1 and TRBJ2-5; D unresolved. Germline CDR1 is WNHNN and CDR2 is SYGVQD (reference sequence). The CDR3 totals 15 residues. Trimming pared 0 bases from V and 2 bases from J, leaving 10 bases between. CDR3 sequence reads: CASSESTERQETQYF. For the CDR3, the DNA is TGCGCCAGCAGTGAGTCGACGGAGAGACAAGAGACCCAGTACTTC.

The chain links TRBV12-3 or TRBV12-4 to TRBJ2-7, with D possibly being TRBD2 (5 bases). CDR3 size: 13 residues. The V end was cut by 3 bases, the J end by 3 bases, with 9 bases between. This CDR3 reads CASSLLLDYEQYF. CDR3 in DNA: TGTGCCAGCAGTTTGTTACTAGACTACGAGCAGTACTTC.

This clonotype was detected ten times or more. This chain joins TRBV7-2 and TRBJ1-5, with TRBD1 matching over 7 bases. Germline V gene lookup returns CDR1 SGHTA and CDR2 FQGNSA. V gave up 5 bases and J gave up 5 bases; unmatched junction bases: 9. The CDR3 covers 15 residues. CDR3: CASSPLTGVDQPQHF. DNA for the CDR3: TGTGCCAGCAGCCCACTCACAGGGGTGGATCAGCCCCAGCATTTT.

The chain employs TRBV7-2 and TRBJ2-3; D unclear. Germline lookup yields CDR1 SGHTA and CDR2 FQGNSA. V was pared by 7 bases and J by 5 bases, with 7 bases between. This CDR3 region has 11 residues. The CDR3, as DNA: TGTGCCAGCACGAGGAGAGATACGCAGTATTTT. Translation: CASTRRDTQYF. The variable domain in full, with the rest retrieved from reference TRBV7-2 and TRBJ2-3, is GAGVSQSPSNKVTEKGKDVELRCDPISGHTALYWYRQSLGQGLEFLIYFQGNSAPDKSGLPSDRFSAERTGGSVSTLTIQRTQQEDSAVYLCASTRRDTQYFGPGTRLTVL.

This clonotype was seen ten or more times. The chain joins TRBV12-3 or TRBV12-4 to TRBJ2-3; D ambiguous. The length of the CDR3 is 12 residues. V lost 5 bases and J lost 4, with 7 bases in between. Here the CDR3 DNA reads TGTGCCAGCAGTATGAGATCAGATACGCAGTATTTT. It is translated as CASSMRSDTQYF.

This clonotype was seen ten or more times. The gene calls are TRBV2 and TRBJ1-1; D remains ambiguous. This CDR3 region has 14 residues. Trimming stripped 4 bases from V and 0 bases from J, with 9 bases between. Per germline, CDR1 SNHLY and CDR2 FYNNEI. The CDR3 region is CASSVVVVNTEAFF. The CDR3 region has the DNA TGTGCCAGCAGTGTCGTTGTGGTGAACACTGAAGCTTTCTTT.

This clonotype was recorded a few times. The CDR3 bases are TGCGCCAGCAGCCCACGGGGACAATATGGTAAAAGGGGAATGAACACTGAAGCTTTCTTT. Its protein product is CASSPRGQYGKRGMNTEAFF. The chain uses TRBV5-1 and TRBJ1-1; D is possibly TRBD1 (6 bases). This CDR3 region has 20 residues. Germline V lookup: CDR1 SGHRS, CDR2 YFSETQ. The V gene lost 4 bases and the J gene lost 0 bases, with 28 bases spanning the gap.

The chain recombines TRBV20-1 with TRBJ2-4, with D possibly TRBD2 on 6 matching bases. The CDR3 has 13 residues. Germline lookup yields CDR1 DFQATT and CDR2 SNEGSKA (reference sequence). V was pared by 3 bases and J by 7 bases, with 13 bases between. This chain's CDR3 is CSASTPGGNIQYF. DNA of the CDR3: TGCAGTGCTAGCACCCCTGGGGGGAACATTCAGTACTTC.

This clonotype has a count of ten or more. The rearrangement uses TRBV19 and TRBJ2-7; 8 bases fit TRBD1. CDR3 length: 13 amino acids. Trimming took 3 bases from V and 4 from J; bases not matched to a gene: 2. Germline lookup yields CDR1 LNHDA and CDR2 SQIVND (reference sequence). As DNA, the CDR3 is TGTGCCAGTAGTATTCGACAGGGGTACGAGCAGTACTTC. This encodes CASSIRQGYEQYF.

The gene calls are TRBV20-1 and TRBJ1-2; 7 bases are a match to TRBD1. Per germline, CDR1 DFQATT and CDR2 SNEGSKA (reference sequence). V lost 6 bases, J lost 8 bases, and 12 bases stayed unmatched. The CDR3 has 13 amino acids. The CDR3 here is CSAERDSPRGYTF. The CDR3 DNA reads TGCAGTGCCGAGCGGGACAGTCCTCGGGGCTACACCTTC.

This clonotype showed up many times. This chain uses TRBV30 with TRBJ2-2, with 9 bases that match TRBD1. The ends lost 5 bases at V and 3 bases at J; junction bases unmatched: 4. The CDR3 is 14 amino acids. CDR1 is GTSNPN and CDR2 is SVGIG in the germline V gene (reference sequence). CDR3 in DNA: TGTGCCTGGTTGGGACAGGGATACACCGGGGAGCTGTTTTTT. Protein: CAWLGQGYTGELFF.

This clonotype was found many times. This sequence joins TRBV7-6 and TRBJ2-2, with a weak D call TRBD1 (5 bases). The CDR3 consists of 16 residues. V was cut by 6 bases and J by 2 bases, with 16 bases left in between. Germline V gene sequence: CDR1 SGHVS, CDR2 FNYEAQ. CDR3 residues: CASSRKTAQNTGELFF. CDR3 bases: TGTGCCAGCAGTCGCAAGACAGCCCAAAACACCGGGGAGCTGTTTTTT. Variable domain in full (rest from reference TRBV7-6 and TRBJ2-2): GAGVSQSPRYKVTKRGQDVALRCDPISGHVSLYWYRQALGQGPEFLTYFNYEAQQDKSGLPNDRFSAERPEGSISTLTIQRTEQRDSAMYRCASSRKTAQNTGELFFGEGSRLTVL.

There are a few counts of this clonotype. This chain uses TRBV3-1 with TRBJ2-1; TRBD2 agrees at 9 bases. Per germline, CDR1 LGHDT and CDR2 YNNKEL (reference sequence). V lost 6 bases and J lost 8; bases outside the gene matches: 8. This CDR3 is built from 14 residues. The CDR3 DNA sequence: TGTGCCAGCAGGGGTAGCGGGGGTTCACATGAGCAGTTCTTC. Translation: CASRGSGGSHEQFF.

This clonotype has at least ten counts. The chain combines TRBV24-1 with TRBJ2-1; 12 bases line up with TRBD2. Looked up from germline, CDR1 is KGHDR and CDR2 is SFDVKD. The CDR3 contains 18 residues. V dropped 2 bases and J dropped 6; count of bases not matched to a gene: 10. The CDR3 sequence is CATSDSTSGSFLSNEQFF. CDR3 nucleotide sequence: TGTGCCACCAGTGATTCGACTAGCGGGAGTTTCTTGAGCAATGAGCAGTTCTTC.

This clonotype was recorded a few times. This CDR3 is CASSLSPLEGEQYF. The CDR3, as DNA: TGTGCCAGCAGCTTGTCCCCTCTGGAGGGGGAGCAGTACTTC. The rearrangement joins TRBV5-6 to TRBJ2-7; TRBD2 is a possible D gene (6 bases). CDR1 SGHDT and CDR2 YYEEEE come from the germline V gene. V lost 1 base to trimming and J lost 7 bases, with 15 bases between them. The CDR3 has 14 amino acids.

Many counts were recorded for this clonotype. The gene calls are TRBV2 and TRBJ2-6; D ambiguous. V lost 6 bases and J 0 bases, leaving 12 bases between the germline ends. The CDR3 covers 16 residues. Germline CDR1 is SNHLY and CDR2 is FYNNEI. The CDR3 DNA reads as TGTGCCAGCAGCCCACCCCTTACCTCTGGGGCCAACGTCCTGACTTTC. Its protein product is CASSPPLTSGANVLTF.